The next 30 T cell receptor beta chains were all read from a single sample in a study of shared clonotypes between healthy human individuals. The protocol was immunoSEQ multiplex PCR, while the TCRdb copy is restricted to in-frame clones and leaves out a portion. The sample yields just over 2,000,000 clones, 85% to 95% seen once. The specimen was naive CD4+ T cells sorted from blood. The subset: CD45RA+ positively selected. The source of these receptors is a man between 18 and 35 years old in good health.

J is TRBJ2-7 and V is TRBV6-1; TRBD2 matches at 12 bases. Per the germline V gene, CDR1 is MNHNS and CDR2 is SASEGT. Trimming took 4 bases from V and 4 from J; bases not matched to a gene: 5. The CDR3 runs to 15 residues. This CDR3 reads CASSGGLAGKYEQYF. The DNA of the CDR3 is TGTGCCAGCAGTGGAGGACTAGCGGGGAAGTACGAGCAGTACTTC.

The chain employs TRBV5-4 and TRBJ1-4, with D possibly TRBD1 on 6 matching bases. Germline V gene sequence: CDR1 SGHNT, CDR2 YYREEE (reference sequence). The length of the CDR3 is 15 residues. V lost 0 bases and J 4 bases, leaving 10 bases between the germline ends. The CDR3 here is CASSLGGGGNEKLFF. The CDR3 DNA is TGTGCCAGCAGCTTGGGTGGAGGGGGTAATGAAAAACTGTTTTTT.

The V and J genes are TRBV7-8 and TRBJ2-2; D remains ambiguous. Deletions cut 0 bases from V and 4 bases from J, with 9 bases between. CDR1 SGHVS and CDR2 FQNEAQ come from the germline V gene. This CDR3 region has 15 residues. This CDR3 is CASSLAPSPTGELFF. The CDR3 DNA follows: TGTGCCAGCAGCTTAGCGCCCTCCCCCACCGGGGAGCTGTTTTTT.

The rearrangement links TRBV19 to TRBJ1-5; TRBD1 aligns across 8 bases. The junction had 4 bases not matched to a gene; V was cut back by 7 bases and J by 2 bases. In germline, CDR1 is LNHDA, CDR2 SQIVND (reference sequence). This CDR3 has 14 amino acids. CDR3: CASTTTGGNQPQHF. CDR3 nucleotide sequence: TGTGCCAGTACCACGACAGGGGGCAATCAGCCCCAGCATTTT.

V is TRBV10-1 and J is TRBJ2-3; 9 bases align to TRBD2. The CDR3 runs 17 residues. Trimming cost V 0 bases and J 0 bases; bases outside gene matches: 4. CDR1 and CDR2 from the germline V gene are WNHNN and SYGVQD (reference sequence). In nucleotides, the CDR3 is TGCGCCAGCAGTGAGTCGAAGCGGGGGGCCAGCACAGATACGCAGTATTTT. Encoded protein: CASSESKRGASTDTQYF.

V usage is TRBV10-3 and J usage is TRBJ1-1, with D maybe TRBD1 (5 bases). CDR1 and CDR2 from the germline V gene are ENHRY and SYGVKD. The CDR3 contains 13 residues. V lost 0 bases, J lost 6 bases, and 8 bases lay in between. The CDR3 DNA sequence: TGTGCCATCAGTGAGTCGGGGGTCCCTGAAGCTTTCTTT. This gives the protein CAISESGVPEAFF.

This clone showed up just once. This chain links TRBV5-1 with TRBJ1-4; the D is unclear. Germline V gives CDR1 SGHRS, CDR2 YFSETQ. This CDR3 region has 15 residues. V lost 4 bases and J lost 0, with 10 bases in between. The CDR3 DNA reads TGCGCCAGCAGCCCTGACAATCCAACTAATGAAAAACTGTTTTTT. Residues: CASSPDNPTNEKLFF. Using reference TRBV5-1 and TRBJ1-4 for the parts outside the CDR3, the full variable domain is KAGVTQTPRYLIKTRGQQVTLSCSPISGHRSVSWYQQTPGQGLQFLFEYFSETQRNKGNFPGRFSGRQFSNSRSEMNVSTLELGDSALYLCASSPDNPTNEKLFFGSGTQLSVL.

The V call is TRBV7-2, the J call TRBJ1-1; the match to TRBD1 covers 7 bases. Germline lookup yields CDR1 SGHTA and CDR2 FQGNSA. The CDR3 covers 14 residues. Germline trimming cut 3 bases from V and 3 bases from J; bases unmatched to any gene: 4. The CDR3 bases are TGTGCCAGCAGCTTCATACAGGGGTACACTGAAGCTTTCTTT. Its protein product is CASSFIQGYTEAFF.

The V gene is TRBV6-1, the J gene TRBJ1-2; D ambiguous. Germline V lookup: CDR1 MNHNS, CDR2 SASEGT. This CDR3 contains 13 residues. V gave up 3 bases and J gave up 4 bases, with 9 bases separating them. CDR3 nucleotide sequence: TGTGCCAGCAGTGAGGCACAGACCTATGGCTACACCTTC. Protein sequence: CASSEAQTYGYTF.

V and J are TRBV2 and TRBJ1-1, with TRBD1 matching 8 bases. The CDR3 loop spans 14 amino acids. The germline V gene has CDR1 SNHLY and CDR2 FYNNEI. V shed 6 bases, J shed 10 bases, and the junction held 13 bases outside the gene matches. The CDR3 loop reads CASRETGEGVGAFF. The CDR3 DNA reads TGTGCCAGCAGGGAGACAGGGGAGGGGGTTGGAGCTTTCTTT.

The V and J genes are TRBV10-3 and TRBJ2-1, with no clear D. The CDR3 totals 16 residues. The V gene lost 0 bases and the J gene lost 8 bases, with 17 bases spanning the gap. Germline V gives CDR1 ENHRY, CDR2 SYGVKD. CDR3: CAISESGYAAFYEQFF. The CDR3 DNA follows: TGTGCCATCAGTGAGTCTGGCTACGCGGCCTTTTATGAGCAGTTCTTC.

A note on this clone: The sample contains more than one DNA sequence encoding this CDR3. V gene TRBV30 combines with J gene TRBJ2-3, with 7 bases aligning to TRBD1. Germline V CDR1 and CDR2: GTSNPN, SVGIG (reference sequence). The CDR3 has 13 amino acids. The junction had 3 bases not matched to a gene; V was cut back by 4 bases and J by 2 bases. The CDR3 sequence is CAWNRGTTDTQYF. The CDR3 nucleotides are TGTGCCTGGAACAGGGGAACCACAGATACGCAGTATTTT.

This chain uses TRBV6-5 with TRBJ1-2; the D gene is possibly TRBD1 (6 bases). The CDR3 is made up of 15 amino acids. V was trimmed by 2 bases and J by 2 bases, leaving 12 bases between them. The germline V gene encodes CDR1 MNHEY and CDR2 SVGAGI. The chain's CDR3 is CASSYGGTLNYGYTF. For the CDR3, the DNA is TGTGCCAGCAGTTACGGGGGGACATTAAACTATGGCTACACCTTC.

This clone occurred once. For the CDR3, the DNA is TGCGCCAGCAGCCAAGTAGTTGCCGGGAGGGCCGGGAACACCGGGGAGCTGTTTTTT. It yields the protein CASSQVVAGRAGNTGELFF. This chain joins TRBV4-3 and TRBJ2-2; 8 bases fit TRBD2. J lost 1 base, V lost 1 base, and 11 bases had no gene match. Germline V lookup: CDR1 LGHNA, CDR2 YSLEER. This CDR3 spans 19 amino acids.

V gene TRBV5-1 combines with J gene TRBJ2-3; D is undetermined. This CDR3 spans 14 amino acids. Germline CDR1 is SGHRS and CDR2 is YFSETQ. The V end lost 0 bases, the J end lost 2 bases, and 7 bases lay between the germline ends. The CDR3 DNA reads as TGCGCCAGCAGCTTGGAACGGACCACAGATACGCAGTATTTT. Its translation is CASSLERTTDTQYF.

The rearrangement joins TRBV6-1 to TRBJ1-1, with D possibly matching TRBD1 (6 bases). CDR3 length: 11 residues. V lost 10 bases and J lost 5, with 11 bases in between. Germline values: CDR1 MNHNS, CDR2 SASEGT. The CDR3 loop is CATRGETEAFF. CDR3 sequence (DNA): TGTGCCACCAGGGGAGAGACTGAAGCTTTCTTT.

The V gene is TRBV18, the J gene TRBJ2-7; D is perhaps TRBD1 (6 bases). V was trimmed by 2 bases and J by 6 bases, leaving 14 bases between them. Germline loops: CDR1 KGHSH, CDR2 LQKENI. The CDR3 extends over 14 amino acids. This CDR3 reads CASSPKVTGFEQYF. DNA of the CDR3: TGTGCCAGCTCACCAAAGGTAACAGGGTTCGAGCAGTACTTC. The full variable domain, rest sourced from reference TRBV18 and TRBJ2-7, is NAGVMQNPRHLVRRRGQEARLRCSPMKGHSHVYWYRQLPEEGLKFMVYLQKENIIDESGMPKERFSAEFPKEGPSILRIQQVVRGDSAAYFCASSPKVTGFEQYFGPGTRLTVT.

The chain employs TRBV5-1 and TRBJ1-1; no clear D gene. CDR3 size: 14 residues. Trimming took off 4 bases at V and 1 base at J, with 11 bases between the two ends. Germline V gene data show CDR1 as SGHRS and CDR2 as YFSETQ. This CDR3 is CASSPPAGNTEAFF. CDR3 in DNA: TGCGCCAGCAGCCCACCGGCAGGGAACACTGAAGCTTTCTTT.

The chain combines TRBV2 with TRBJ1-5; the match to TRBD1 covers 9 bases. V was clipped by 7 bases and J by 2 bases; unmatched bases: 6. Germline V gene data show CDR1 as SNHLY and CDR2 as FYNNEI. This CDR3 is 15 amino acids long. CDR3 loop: CASIRDREGNQPQHF. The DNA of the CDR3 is TGTGCCAGCATTAGGGACAGGGAGGGCAATCAGCCCCAGCATTTT.

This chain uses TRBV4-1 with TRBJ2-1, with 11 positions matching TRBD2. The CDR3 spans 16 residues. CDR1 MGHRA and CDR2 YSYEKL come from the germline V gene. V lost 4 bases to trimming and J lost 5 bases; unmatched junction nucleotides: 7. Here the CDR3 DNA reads TGCGCCAGCAGCCCATCCGGGACTAGCGGAAACAATGAGCAGTTCTTC. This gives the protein CASSPSGTSGNNEQFF.

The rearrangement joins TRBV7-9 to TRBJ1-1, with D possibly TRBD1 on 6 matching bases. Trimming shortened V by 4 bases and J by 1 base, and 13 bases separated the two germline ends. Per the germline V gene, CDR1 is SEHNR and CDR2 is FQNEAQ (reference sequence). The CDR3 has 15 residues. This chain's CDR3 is CASSSRQAPNTEAFF. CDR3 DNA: TGTGCCAGCAGCTCAAGACAGGCACCGAACACTGAAGCTTTCTTT.

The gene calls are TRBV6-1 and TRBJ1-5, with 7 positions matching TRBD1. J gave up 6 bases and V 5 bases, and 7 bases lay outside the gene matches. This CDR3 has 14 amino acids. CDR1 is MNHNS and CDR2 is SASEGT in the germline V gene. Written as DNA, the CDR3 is TGTGCCAGCAGTTATATACAGGGGTTTCAGCCCCAGCATTTT. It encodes CASSYIQGFQPQHF.

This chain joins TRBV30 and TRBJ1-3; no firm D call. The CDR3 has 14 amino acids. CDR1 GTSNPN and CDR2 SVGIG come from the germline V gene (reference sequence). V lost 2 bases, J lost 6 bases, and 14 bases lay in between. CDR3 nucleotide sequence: TGTGCCTGGAGTCCCAAGAGGGATGAAAACACCATATATTTT. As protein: CAWSPKRDENTIYF.

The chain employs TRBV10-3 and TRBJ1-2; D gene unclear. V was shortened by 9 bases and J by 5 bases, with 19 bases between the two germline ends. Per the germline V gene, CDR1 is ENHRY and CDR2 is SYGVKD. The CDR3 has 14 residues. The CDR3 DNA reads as TGTGCCATTGGAAGGGCAGGCGCCATATATGGCTACACCTTC. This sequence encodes CAIGRAGAIYGYTF.

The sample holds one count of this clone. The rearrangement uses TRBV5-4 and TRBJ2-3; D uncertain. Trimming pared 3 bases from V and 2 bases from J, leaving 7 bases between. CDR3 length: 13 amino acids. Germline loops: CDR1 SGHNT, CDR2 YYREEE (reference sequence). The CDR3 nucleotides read TGTGCCAGCAGCTCGGCGGTCACAGATACGCAGTATTTT. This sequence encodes CASSSAVTDTQYF.

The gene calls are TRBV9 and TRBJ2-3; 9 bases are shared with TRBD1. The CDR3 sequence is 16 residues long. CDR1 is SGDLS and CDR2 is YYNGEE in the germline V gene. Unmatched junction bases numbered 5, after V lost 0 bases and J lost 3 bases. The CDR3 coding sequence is TGTGCCAGCAGCGTAGGGGGGACAGGGAGGACAGATACGCAGTATTTT. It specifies CASSVGGTGRTDTQYF. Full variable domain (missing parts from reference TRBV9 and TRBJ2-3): DSGVTQTPKHLITATGQRVTLRCSPRSGDLSVYWYQQSLDQGLQFLIQYYNGEERAKGNILERFSAQQFPDLHSELNLSSLELGDSALYFCASSVGGTGRTDTQYFGPGTRLTVL.

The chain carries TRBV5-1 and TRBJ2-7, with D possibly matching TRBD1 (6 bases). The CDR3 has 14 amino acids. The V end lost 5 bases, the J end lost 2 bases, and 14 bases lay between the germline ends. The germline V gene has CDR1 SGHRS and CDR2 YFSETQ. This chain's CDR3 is CASRAGVAAYEQYF. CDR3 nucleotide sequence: TGCGCCAGCAGGGCAGGGGTAGCCGCCTACGAGCAGTACTTC.

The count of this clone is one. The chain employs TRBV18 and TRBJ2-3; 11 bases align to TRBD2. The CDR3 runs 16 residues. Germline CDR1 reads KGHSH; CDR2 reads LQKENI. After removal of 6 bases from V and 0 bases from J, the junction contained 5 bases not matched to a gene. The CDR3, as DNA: TGTGCCAGCTCTCTAAGACTAGCGGGGAGCACAGATACGCAGTATTTT. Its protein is CASSLRLAGSTDTQYF.

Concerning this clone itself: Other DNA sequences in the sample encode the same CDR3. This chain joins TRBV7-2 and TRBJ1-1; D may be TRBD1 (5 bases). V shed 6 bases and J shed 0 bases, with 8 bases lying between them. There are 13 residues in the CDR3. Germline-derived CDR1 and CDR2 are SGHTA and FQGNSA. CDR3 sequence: CASSPQVNTEAFF. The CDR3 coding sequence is TGTGCCAGCAGTCCACAGGTGAACACTGAAGCTTTCTTT. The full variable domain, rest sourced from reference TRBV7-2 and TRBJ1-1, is GAGVSQSPSNKVTEKGKDVELRCDPISGHTALYWYRQSLGQGLEFLIYFQGNSAPDKSGLPSDRFSAERTGGSVSTLTIQRTQQEDSAVYLCASSPQVNTEAFFGQGTRLTVV.

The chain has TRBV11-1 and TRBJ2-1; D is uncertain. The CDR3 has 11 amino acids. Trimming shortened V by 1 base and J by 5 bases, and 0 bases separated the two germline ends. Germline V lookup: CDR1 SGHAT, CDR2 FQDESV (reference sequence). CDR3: CASSLDNEQFF. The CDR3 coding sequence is TGTGCCAGCAGCTTAGACAATGAGCAGTTCTTC.